This TCR beta chain was identified during a study of shared clonotypes between healthy human individuals. This clone came up once. In the same sample, other DNA sequences code for this CDR3. Profiled with immunoSEQ multiplex PCR; TCRdb holds only in-frame clones, not every one. Here the sample spans approximately 640,000 clones, 90% being singletons. The CDR3 consists of 15 residues. In germline, CDR1 is KGHSH, CDR2 LQKENI. Trimming took 1 base from V and 1 from J, leaving 11 bases between them. The source of this sequence is a man aged 18 to 30 in good health. Some clones in this sample may be carry-over from other donors' samples. This sequence joins TRBV18 and TRBJ2-7; unclear D gene. The sequencing input was memory CD8+ T cells from PBMCs. The subset was: CD45RO+ cells pooled with CCR7-negative TemRA cells. The CDR3 nucleotides are TGTGCCAGCTCACCACTTTTCGGTATATCCTACGAGCAGTACTTC. Translated, it gives CASSPLFGISYEQYF.